Described below is a single TCR beta chain sequence and its context. Profiling relied on immunoSEQ multiplex PCR, and the TCRdb table lists in-frame clones only, not all of them. Of approximately 48,000 clones in the sample, approximately 83% are singletons; the top ten hold more than 15%. The data were obtained in a study of PD-L1 blockade in urothelial cancer. About the research overall: Atezolizumab therapy began for patients in the mid-2010s, dosed at 1,200 mg intravenously every 3 weeks. The median number of T cells present in blood samples was some 140,000.

The patients had locally advanced or metastatic urothelial carcinoma. Each patient contributed between 1 and 8 total time points of blood mononuclear cells, pretreatment and during treatment. V gave up 0 bases and J gave up 3 bases; unmatched junction bases: 3. CDR1 is GTSNPN and CDR2 is SVGIG in the germline V gene (reference sequence). This CDR3 contains 14 residues. Sequences were derived from PBMCs, sampled around atezolizumab (anti-PD-L1) treatment. The sequence came from a man aged 60-69 years with urothelial cancer. V is TRBV30 and J is TRBJ2-7, with 9 bases fitting TRBD1. The CDR3 loop is CAWSVQTGGYEQYF. The CDR3 region has the DNA TGTGCCTGGAGTGTACAGACAGGGGGCTACGAGCAGTACTTC.